Below are 20 T cell receptor beta chains sequenced from a single sample in a study of CD8 T cell repertoires and HIV-1 epitope variants. These TCRs are of unknown antigen specificity. Sequenced by immunoSEQ multiplex PCR; TCRdb stores in-frame clones only, minus some. Among 2,200 or so clones listed, about two thirds were seen once. The specimen was cultured CD8+ T cells derived from PBMCs. Every receptor here comes from a male donor with HIV.

This clone was seen a few times. This rearrangement joins TRBV28 to TRBJ1-1; D possibly corresponds to TRBD1 (6 bases). Germline V lookup: CDR1 MDHEN, CDR2 SYDVKM. The CDR3 is made up of 12 amino acids. V was trimmed by 3 bases and J by 14 bases, leaving 16 bases between them. The CDR3 DNA is TGTGCCAGCAGTTTTCGGAGGACGGGGGGCTTCTTT. Its protein product is CASSFRRTGGFF.

This clone has only one observation. The chain employs TRBV5-6 and TRBJ2-3; 9 bases fit TRBD2. CDR1 and CDR2 from the germline V gene are SGHDT and YYEEEE. The CDR3 is 13 amino acids. The junction had 8 bases not matched to a gene; V was cut back by 0 bases and J by 15 bases. The CDR3 nucleotides read TGTGCCAGCAGCTTGGTACGCGGGGGGGCCGGTTATTTT. Its translation: CASSLVRGGAGYF.

The V gene is TRBV11-2, the J gene TRBJ1-3; no clear D gene. V gave up 2 bases and J gave up 0 bases, with 2 bases separating them. CDR3 length: 13 amino acids. Germline V CDR1 and CDR2: SGHAT, FQNNGV. The CDR3: CASSLFSGNTIYF. Here the CDR3 DNA reads TGTGCCAGCAGCTTATTCTCTGGAAACACCATATATTTT.

This clone was seen just once. The V gene is TRBV6-5, the J gene TRBJ2-3; D gene uncertain. The CDR3 covers 16 residues. Looked up from germline, CDR1 is MNHEY and CDR2 is SVGAGI. Trimming pared 0 bases from V and 2 bases from J, leaving 12 bases between. CDR3: CASSYSWEPNTDTQYF. The CDR3 DNA is TGTGCCAGCAGTTACTCGTGGGAACCCAACACAGATACGCAGTATTTT.

V gene TRBV4-1 combines with J gene TRBJ2-1, with TRBD2 as a possible D gene (6 bases). The CDR3 is 13 residues long. Germline V gene lookup returns CDR1 MGHRA and CDR2 YSYEKL. Trimming stripped 4 bases from V and 5 bases from J, with 9 bases between. In DNA, the CDR3 is TGCGCCAGCAGCCTCCGACTAGACAATGAGCAGTTCTTC. Translated: CASSLRLDNEQFF.

In nucleotides, the CDR3 is TGTGCCAGCAGCCACGGGACAGCCCAAGAGACCCAGTACTTC. Protein product: CASSHGTAQETQYF. The chain uses TRBV7-2 and TRBJ2-5; 7 bases are shared with TRBD1. Unmatched junction bases numbered 4, after V lost 5 bases and J lost 1 base. The germline V gene has CDR1 SGHTA and CDR2 FQGNSA. There are 14 residues in the CDR3.

The chain employs TRBV29-1 and TRBJ2-1, with no clear D. The CDR3 has 13 amino acids. The germline V gene encodes CDR1 SQVTM and CDR2 ANQGSEA. The V gene lost 4 bases and the J gene lost 1 base, with 8 bases spanning the gap. CDR3 in amino acids: CSVVRPSYNEQFF. DNA for the CDR3: TGCAGCGTTGTTCGCCCGTCCTACAATGAGCAGTTCTTC.

The chain links TRBV6-5 to TRBJ2-1; D might be TRBD1 (5 bases). CDR3 length: 14 amino acids. Germline CDR1 reads MNHEY; CDR2 reads SVGAGI. Trimming stripped 2 bases from V and 6 bases from J, with 11 bases between. CDR3 in amino acids: CASSYDSSLNEQFF. The CDR3 DNA is TGTGCCAGCAGTTACGACAGTTCCCTCAATGAGCAGTTCTTC.

This clone came up a few times. The chain is built from TRBV9 and TRBJ2-3; 8 nucleotides match TRBD2. V was clipped by 4 bases and J by 5 bases; unmatched bases: 12. The CDR3 sequence is 16 residues long. CDR1 and CDR2 from the germline V gene are SGDLS and YYNGEE. The CDR3 region has the DNA TGTGCCAGCAGCCCTTTAGCGGGGCCTGTCGGAGATACGCAGTATTTT. It yields the protein CASSPLAGPVGDTQYF.

The chain carries TRBV4-1 and TRBJ2-2; 12 bases agree with TRBD2. The ends lost 4 bases at V and 7 bases at J; junction bases unmatched: 7. The CDR3 contains 16 residues. The V gene's germline CDR1 is MGHRA and CDR2 YSYEKL. The CDR3 is CASSLTSGSVVGELFF. The CDR3 DNA sequence: TGCGCCAGCAGCCTGACTAGCGGGAGCGTGGTCGGGGAGCTGTTTTTT.

This sequence joins TRBV6-5 and TRBJ1-4; D might be TRBD1 (5 bases). From germline, CDR1 is MNHEY and CDR2 SVGAGI. This CDR3 has 13 residues. V was shortened by 2 bases and J by 10 bases, with 11 bases between the two germline ends. DNA of the CDR3: TGTGCCAGCAGTTACAAATGGGGACTAAAACTGTTTTTT. Residues: CASSYKWGLKLFF.

The V call is TRBV25-1, the J call TRBJ1-2; maybe TRBD1 (5 bases). From germline, CDR1 is MGHDK and CDR2 SYGVNS. Deletions cut 6 bases from V and 7 bases from J, with 15 bases between. The CDR3 has 13 residues. The CDR3, as DNA: TGTGCCAGCAGACTTACGGGGGGGGGTGGCTACACCTTC. Translated: CASRLTGGGGYTF.

This clone was seen a few times. The chain carries TRBV28 and TRBJ2-6; D may correspond to TRBD1 or TRBD2 (5 bases each). The CDR3 sequence is 14 residues long. The ends were cut back, 6 bases at V and 0 bases at J, with 6 bases in the middle. CDR1 and CDR2 (germline): MDHEN, SYDVKM. CDR3 residues: CASRGPSGANVLTF. In DNA, the CDR3 is TGTGCCAGCAGGGGACCCTCTGGGGCCAACGTCCTGACTTTC.

This rearrangement joins TRBV6-5 to TRBJ1-5; TRBD1 agrees at 8 bases. Germline V CDR1 and CDR2: MNHEY, SVGAGI. V was pared by 6 bases and J by 7 bases, with 8 bases of the junction left unmatched. CDR3 length: 14 amino acids. CDR3 nucleotides: TGTGCCAGCAGATCCGGACAGGGAAAACAGCCCCAGCATTTT. Translating gives CASRSGQGKQPQHF.

This chain connects TRBV28 to TRBJ2-5; no reliable D call. Germline CDR1 MDHEN, CDR2 SYDVKM. The CDR3 is 13 residues long. The V end was cut by 3 bases, the J end by 5 bases, with 10 bases between. DNA for the CDR3: TGTGCCAGCAGTTTTAAGGTGGGGGAGACCCAGTACTTC. It codes for CASSFKVGETQYF.

The chain has TRBV10-2 and TRBJ1-4; D gene uncertain. Germline CDR1 and CDR2: WSHSY and SAAADI. This CDR3 comprises 13 residues. The ends were cut back, 3 bases at V and 8 bases at J, with 10 bases in the middle. The CDR3 coding sequence is TGCGCCAGCAGTGAAAACCTGTTGGAAAAACTGTTTTTT. Translating it yields CASSENLLEKLFF.

V is TRBV11-1 and J is TRBJ2-7; TRBD2 matches 9 bases. The CDR3 sequence is 15 residues long. Germline CDR1 reads SGHAT; CDR2 reads FQDESV (reference sequence). Losses at the gene ends were 0 bases for V and 4 bases for J; bases not matched to a gene: 4. This CDR3 reads CASSLALAGTYEQYF. In DNA form, the CDR3 reads TGTGCCAGCAGCTTAGCGCTAGCGGGGACGTACGAGCAGTACTTC.

This chain uses TRBV6-6 with TRBJ2-7; D not certain. V lost 3 bases to trimming and J lost 2 bases, with 11 bases between them. CDR1 and CDR2 (germline): MNHNY, SVGAGI (reference sequence). There are 14 residues in the CDR3. CDR3: CASSYSGPTYEQYF. The CDR3 nucleotides are TGTGCCAGCAGTTATTCCGGGCCCACCTACGAGCAGTACTTC.

This clone was counted only a few times. This chain connects TRBV6-4 to TRBJ2-2; D is ambiguous. Looked up from germline, CDR1 is MRHNA and CDR2 is SNTAGT. V lost 2 bases, J lost 1 base, and 2 bases lay in between. This CDR3 is built from 13 residues. CDR3 bases: TGTGCCAGCAGTGACAGGAACACCGGGGAGCTGTTTTTT. Residues: CASSDRNTGELFF.

The chain has TRBV7-9 and TRBJ1-1; D perhaps matches TRBD1 (5 bases). This CDR3 region has 15 residues. Trimming removed 2 bases from V and 2 bases from J, with 12 bases in between. Germline V lookup: CDR1 SEHNR, CDR2 FQNEAQ (reference sequence). CDR3 bases: TGTGCCAGCAGCTTAAATGGGGGTTCCAACACTGAAGCTTTCTTT. It specifies CASSLNGGSNTEAFF.